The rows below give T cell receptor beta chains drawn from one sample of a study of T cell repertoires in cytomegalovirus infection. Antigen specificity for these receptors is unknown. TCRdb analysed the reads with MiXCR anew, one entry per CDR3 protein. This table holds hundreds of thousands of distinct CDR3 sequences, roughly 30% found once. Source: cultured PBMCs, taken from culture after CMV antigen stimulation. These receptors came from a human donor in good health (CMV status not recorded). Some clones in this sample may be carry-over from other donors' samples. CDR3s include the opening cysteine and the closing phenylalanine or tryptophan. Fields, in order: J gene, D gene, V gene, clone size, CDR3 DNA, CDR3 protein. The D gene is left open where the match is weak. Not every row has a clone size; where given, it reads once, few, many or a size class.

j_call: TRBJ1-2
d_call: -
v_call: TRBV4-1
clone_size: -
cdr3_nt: TGCGCCAGCAGCCAAGAACCCGTACAGGTCCGTCGGGGCTACACCTTC
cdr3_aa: CASSQEPVQVRRGYTF

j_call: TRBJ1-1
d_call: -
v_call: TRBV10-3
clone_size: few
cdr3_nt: TGTGCCATCAGTGAGTCAGGAGTAGGCACTGAAGCTTTCTTT
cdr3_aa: CAISESGVGTEAFF

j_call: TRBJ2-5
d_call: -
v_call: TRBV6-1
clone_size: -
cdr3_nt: TGTGCCAGCAGCCCCTTCAGGGGGGGCGGTGGAAAGACCCAGTACTTC
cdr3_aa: CASSPFRGGGGKTQYF

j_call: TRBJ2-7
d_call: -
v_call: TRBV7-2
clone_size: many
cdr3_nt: TGTGCCAGCAGCTTAGAACCGAGCAGCGAGCAGTACTTC
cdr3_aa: CASSLEPSSEQYF

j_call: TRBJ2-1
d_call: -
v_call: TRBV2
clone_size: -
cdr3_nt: TGTGCCAGCAGTGGGGCCACAGGACGACTATCCTACAATGAGCAGTTCTTC
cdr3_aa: CASSGATGRLSYNEQFF

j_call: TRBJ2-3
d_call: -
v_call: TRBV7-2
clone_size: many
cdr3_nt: TGTGCCAGCAGCTTGGTTGGAGGTAACACGAATACAGATACGCAGTATTTT
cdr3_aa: CASSLVGGNTNTDTQYF

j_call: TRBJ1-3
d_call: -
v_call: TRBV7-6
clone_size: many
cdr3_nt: TGTGCCAGCAGCTTACTTGGGACCGCCGTTGGAAACACCATATATTTT
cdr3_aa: CASSLLGTAVGNTIYF

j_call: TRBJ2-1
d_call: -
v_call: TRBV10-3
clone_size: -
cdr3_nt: TGTGCCATCCGGATGCCCTCCAATGAGCAGTTCTTC
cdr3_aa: CAIRMPSNEQFF

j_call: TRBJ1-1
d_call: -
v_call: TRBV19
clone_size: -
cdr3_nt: TGTGCCAGTACGTACGCAGGGACTGAAGCTTTCTTT
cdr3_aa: CASTYAGTEAFF

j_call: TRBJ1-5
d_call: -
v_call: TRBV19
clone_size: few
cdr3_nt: TGTGCCAGTAGTCCCGGGACGATGGGCAATCAGCCCCAGCATTTT
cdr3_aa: CASSPGTMGNQPQHF

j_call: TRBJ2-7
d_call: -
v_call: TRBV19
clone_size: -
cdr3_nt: TGTGCCAGTAGTATTGGGGGTTCCTCCTACGAGCAGTACTTC
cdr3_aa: CASSIGGSSYEQYF

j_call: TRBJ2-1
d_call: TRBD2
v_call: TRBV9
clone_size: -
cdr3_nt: TGTGCCAGCAGCGTAAGCGGGAGAGTTAGCAATGAGCAGTTCTTC
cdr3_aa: CASSVSGRVSNEQFF

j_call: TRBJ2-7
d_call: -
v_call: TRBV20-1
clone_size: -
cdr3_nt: TGCAGTGCTATCGGACTAACGAGTTCCTACGAGCAGTACTTC
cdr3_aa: CSAIGLTSSYEQYF

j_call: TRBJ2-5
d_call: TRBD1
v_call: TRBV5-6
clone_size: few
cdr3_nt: TGTGCCAGCAGCTTGCCGGGACAGAGACAAGAGACCCAGTACTTC
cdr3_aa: CASSLPGQRQETQYF

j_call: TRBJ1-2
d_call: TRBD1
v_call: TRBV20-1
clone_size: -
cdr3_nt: TGCAGTGCAGGACAGGGGTATGGCTACACCTTC
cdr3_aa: CSAGQGYGYTF

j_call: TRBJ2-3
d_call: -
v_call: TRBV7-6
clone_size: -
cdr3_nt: TGTGCCAGCAGCGCCCAGGAGGGGAGCACAGATACGCAGTATTTT
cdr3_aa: CASSAQEGSTDTQYF